This entry describes one T cell receptor (beta chain). The method was immunoSEQ multiplex PCR; TCRdb's version includes in-frame clones alone and lacks a portion of them. Of around 49,000 clones in the sample, around 84% were seen once. Trimming removed 0 bases at V and 2 bases at J, with 5 bases between. The CDR3 is made up of 13 amino acids. The germline V gene has CDR1 SGDLS and CDR2 YYNGEE. The sample is drawn from a study of OX40 agonist ivuxolimab in advanced cancers. The chain links TRBV9 to TRBJ1-1; no clear D gene. The material was CD4+ or CD8+ T cells sorted from blood, obtained in a trial of the OX40 agonist ivuxolimab. The clonotype originates from an adult with an advanced solid tumor such as melanoma, head and neck, liver or kidney cancer. CDR3 loop: CASSVDVNTEAFF. CDR3 sequence (DNA): TGTGCCAGCAGCGTAGACGTCAACACTGAAGCTTTCTTT.